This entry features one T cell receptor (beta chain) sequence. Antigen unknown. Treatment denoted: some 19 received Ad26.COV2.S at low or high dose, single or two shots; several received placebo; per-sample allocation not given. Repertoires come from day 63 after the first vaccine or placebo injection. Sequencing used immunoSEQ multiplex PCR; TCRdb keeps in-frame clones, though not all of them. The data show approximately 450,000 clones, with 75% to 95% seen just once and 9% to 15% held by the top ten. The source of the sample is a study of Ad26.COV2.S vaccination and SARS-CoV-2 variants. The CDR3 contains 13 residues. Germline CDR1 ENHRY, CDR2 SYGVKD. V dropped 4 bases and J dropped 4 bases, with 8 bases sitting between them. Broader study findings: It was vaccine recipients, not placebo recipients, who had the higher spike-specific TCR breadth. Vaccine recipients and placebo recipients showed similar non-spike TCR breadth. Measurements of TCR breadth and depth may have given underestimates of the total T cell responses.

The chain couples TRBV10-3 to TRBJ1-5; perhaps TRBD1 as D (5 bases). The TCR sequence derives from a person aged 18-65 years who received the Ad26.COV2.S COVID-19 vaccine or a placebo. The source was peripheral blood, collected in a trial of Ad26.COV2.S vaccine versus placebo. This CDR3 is CAISAGINQPQHF. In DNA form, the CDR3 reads TGTGCCATCAGTGCAGGGATTAATCAGCCCCAGCATTTT.